This passage covers 12 T cell receptor beta chains from one sample sequenced in a study of early T cells in non-severe SARS-CoV-2 infection. In TCRdb, the 5' RACE reads were re-called with MiXCR into one record per CDR3 protein. The sample lists 50,000 to 70,000 distinct CDR3 sequences; around 12% were seen once. The sample comprised whole blood. The receptor set was obtained from an adult who was a healthcare worker with PCR-confirmed SARS-CoV-2 infection or an uninfected control (not recorded which).

Only a few counts were recorded for this clonotype. This chain connects TRBV25-1 to TRBJ2-7, with D perhaps matching TRBD1 (6 bases). The germline gives CDR1 MGHDK, CDR2 SYGVNS. V was pared by 2 bases and J by 1 base, with 15 bases between. The CDR3 is 16 residues long. CDR3 residues: CASSEDAPGASYEQYF. The CDR3, as DNA: TGTGCCAGCAGTGAAGACGCGCCAGGGGCATCCTACGAGCAGTACTTC.

The V and J genes are TRBV5-1 and TRBJ1-1; 8 positions match TRBD1. This CDR3 spans 17 amino acids. V gave up 0 bases and J gave up 1 base; unmatched junction bases: 8. Per germline, CDR1 SGHRS and CDR2 YFSETQ. The CDR3 bases are TGCGCCAGCAGCTTGGTTTACAGGGGGAATTCGAACACTGAAGCTTTCTTT. This translates into CASSLVYRGNSNTEAFF.

This clonotype was seen at least ten times. This chain joins TRBV6-5 and TRBJ2-1; 11 bases line up with TRBD2. Germline CDR1 is MNHEY and CDR2 is SVGAGI. The length of the CDR3 is 17 residues. V trimming: 6 bases; J trimming: 10 bases; junction bases outside the gene matches: 17. As DNA, the CDR3 is TGTGCCAGCAGCGACCCCCCTCCTAGCGGGGGGCCGTCGGAGCAGTTCTTC. As protein: CASSDPPPSGGPSEQFF.

This chain connects TRBV11-2 to TRBJ2-2, with D unresolved. The V end lost 6 bases, the J end lost 8 bases, and 16 bases lay between the germline ends. The CDR3 loop spans 14 amino acids. Germline CDR1 SGHAT, CDR2 FQNNGV. In nucleotides, the CDR3 is TGTGCCAGCAGGTTAACAGTAGCCAAAGGGGAGCTGTTTTTT. It specifies CASRLTVAKGELFF.

This clonotype was picked up a small number of times. This chain uses TRBV29-1 with TRBJ2-5; D is unresolved. The CDR3 has 12 residues. Germline lookup yields CDR1 SQVTM and CDR2 ANQGSEA. The V end was cut by 5 bases, the J end by 5 bases, with 12 bases between. The CDR3: CSVSSQEETQYF. As DNA, the CDR3 is TGCAGCGTTTCGTCGCAGGAGGAGACCCAGTACTTC.

V usage is TRBV3-1 and J usage is TRBJ2-5, with unresolved D. CDR1 and CDR2 from the germline V gene are LGHDT and YNNKEL (reference sequence). CDR3 length equals 14 residues. Trimming removed 9 bases at V and 2 bases at J, with 16 bases between. CDR3 in DNA: TGTGCCAGTAATGACATGGGTCGACAAGAGACCCAGTACTTC. Translation gives CASNDMGRQETQYF.

In this sample, this clonotype turned up many times. The chain combines TRBV11-2 with TRBJ1-6; 9 nucleotides align to TRBD1. CDR1 SGHAT and CDR2 FQNNGV come from the germline V gene. This CDR3 has 15 residues. V lost 6 bases and J lost 8; bases outside the gene matches: 8. CDR3 in amino acids: CASRGQGLSDSPLHF. Here the CDR3 DNA reads TGTGCCAGCAGGGGACAGGGCCTCAGCGATTCACCCCTCCACTTT. The complete variable domain, with remaining parts taken from reference TRBV11-2 and TRBJ1-6, reads EAGVAQSPRYKIIEKRQSVAFWCNPISGHATLYWYQQILGQGPKLLIQFQNNGVVDDSQLPKDRFSAERLKGVDSTLKIQPAKLEDSAVYLCASRGQGLSDSPLHFGNGTRLTVT.

V usage is TRBV3-1 and J usage is TRBJ2-4; D might be TRBD1 or TRBD2, each matching 6 bases. CDR1 and CDR2 (germline): LGHDT, YNNKEL (reference sequence). Trimming pared 5 bases from V and 14 bases from J, leaving 28 bases between. This CDR3 region has 16 residues. The CDR3 protein is CASSSSGGGARSKEYF. DNA of the CDR3: TGTGCCAGCAGCTCATCCGGGGGCGGTGCCAGATCGAAAGAGTACTTC. The full variable domain, rest sourced from reference TRBV3-1 and TRBJ2-4, is DTAVSQTPKYLVTQMGNDKSIKCEQNLGHDTMYWYKQDSKKFLKIMFSYNNKELIINETVPNRFSPKSPDKAHLNLHINSLELGDSAVYFCASSSSGGGARSKEYFGAGTRLSVL.

This clonotype showed up just a few times. The genes are TRBV7-3 and TRBJ2-1, with D possibly being TRBD1 (5 bases). Germline-derived CDR1 and CDR2 are SGHTA and FQGTGA. Trimming shortened V by 4 bases and J by 3 bases, and 13 bases separated the two germline ends. This CDR3 has 15 residues. The CDR3 DNA reads as TGTGCCAGCAGCTCCCAGGGTAACCTCTACAATGAGCAGTTCTTC. Its protein product is CASSSQGNLYNEQFF.

The sample holds many counts of this clonotype. This chain uses TRBV7-6 with TRBJ2-1; 11 nucleotides line up with TRBD1. CDR1 is SGHVS and CDR2 is FNYEAQ in the germline V gene. Trimming cost V 5 bases and J 4 bases; bases outside gene matches: 4. The CDR3 contains 15 residues. The DNA of the CDR3 is TGTGCCAGCAGCCGGACAGGGGGCATTTACAATGAGCAGTTCTTC. It specifies CASSRTGGIYNEQFF.

This clonotype was observed a handful of times. The chain recombines TRBV6-2 or TRBV6-3 with TRBJ2-1; 8 bases align to TRBD2. Germline V gives CDR1 MNHEY, CDR2 SVGEGT. The CDR3 is made up of 15 amino acids. With 6 bases clipped from V and 8 bases from J, the junction kept 12 bases outside the gene matches. CDR3 in amino acids: CASSATGGGRDEQFF. The CDR3 DNA reads as TGTGCCAGCAGCGCTACGGGGGGGGGCAGAGATGAGCAGTTCTTC.

Regarding this clonotype: One junction end disagrees with the germline gene, perhaps due to a read error. V gene TRBV12-3 or TRBV12-4 combines with J gene TRBJ2-7; perhaps TRBD1 as D (6 bases). The CDR3 contains 15 residues. CDR3 coding DNA: TGTGCCAGCAGTTTGCCCGGGACATTAGCCTACAAGCAGTACTTC. It is translated as CASSLPGTLAYKQYF.